This TCR beta chain is drawn from a study of molecular identifiers for immune sequencing clone quantification. The wider study: In replicates, the authors split RNA from 20,000 or 100,000 naive CD8 cells five ways and sequenced four.

Each CDR3 protein is one row after TCRdb ran MiXCR on the PCR reads. Seen here are 65,000 or so distinct CDR3 sequences, around a sixth observed once, and the top ten hold less than 2%. A note on this clonotype: A much larger clone is a single base away; this may be a read error.

Naive CD8 T cells were sorted as CD8+CD4-CCR7+CD45RA+. Germline V gives CDR1 SEHNR, CDR2 FQNEAQ (reference sequence). The CDR3 consists of 14 residues. The clonotype originates from a human donor in good health. Some libraries in this study had Jurkat cell RNA spiked in. Sample: naive CD8+ T cells from blood, with Jurkat cell RNA spiked in. Subset specified: FACS-sorted CD8+CD4-CCR7+CD45RA+ naive T cells. The V and J genes are TRBV7-9 and TRBJ2-7; D may be TRBD2 (5 bases). CDR3 protein: CASSLVDGVYEQCF. CDR3 DNA: TGTGCCAGCAGCTTAGTTGACGGGGTCTACGAGCAGTGCTTC.